This T cell receptor (beta chain) was sequenced during a study of neurological immune-mediated disorders. The CDR3 contains 16 residues. V shed 5 bases and J 2 bases; nucleotides not matched to a gene: 9. CDR1 is SGHRS, CDR2 YFSETQ, per germline. Study results and limitations: The greatest TCR clonal expansion appeared in HTLV-1-associated myelopathy and the smallest, falling below healthy controls, in multiple sclerosis.

This clonotype came up many times. Antigen unknown. 5'RACE employing 10-nucleotide random UMIs yielded the cDNA. TCRdb re-analysed the 5' RACE reads in MiXCR, keeping a single row per CDR3 protein. The table has about 60,000 distinct CDR3 sequences, around 3.9% seen once. The sequence derives from a man aged 30 to 39 with multiple sclerosis. The specimen was PBMCs. The chain couples TRBV5-1 to TRBJ2-7; 11 bases line up with TRBD1. The CDR3 region is CASRPTPGQGAYEQYF. The DNA of the CDR3 is TGCGCCAGCAGGCCTACCCCGGGACAGGGGGCCTACGAGCAGTACTTC.